This TCR beta chain was sequenced during a study of T cell changes during pregnancy in multiple sclerosis. Sequenced by immunoSEQ multiplex PCR; TCRdb stores in-frame clones only, minus some. Of tens of thousands of clones listed, just under 95% are singletons. This CDR3 is 12 amino acids long. Germline assignment: CDR1 SEHNR and CDR2 FQNEAQ (reference sequence). Trimming pared 5 bases from V and 5 bases from J, leaving 10 bases between. The chain carries TRBV7-9 and TRBJ2-7, with D possibly matching TRBD2 (5 bases). This sequence was found in a female donor with multiple sclerosis, enrolled in a pregnancy study. The sample was peripheral blood, taken in the third trimester of pregnancy. DNA of the CDR3: TGTGCCAGCAGCCTCACGGGGAACGAGCAGTACTTC. This translates into CASSLTGNEQYF.